A single sample gave rise to the 2 T cell receptor beta chains below, sequenced in a study of patients and donors after allogeneic stem cell transplantation. TCRdb reanalysed the RT-PCR reads using MiXCR and keeps one entry per CDR3 protein. This sample yields about 410,000 distinct CDR3 sequences, of which 16% are seen a single time; 7.2% belongs to the top ten. The sequencing input was blood, either unsorted or a sorted T cell fraction (not recorded which). The receptor source for this set is a human donor who was either an allogeneic HSCT recipient or a stem cell or donor lymphocyte infusion donor (not recorded which). It is not recorded whose cells these are; they may come from a transplant donor.

V and J are TRBV18 and TRBJ2-5; 8 nucleotides align to TRBD2. This CDR3 is 16 amino acids long. V was pared by 8 bases and J by 4 bases, with 15 bases of the junction left unmatched. CDR1 is KGHSH, CDR2 LQKENI, per germline. In nucleotides, the CDR3 is TGTGCCAGCCACGTTAAAACGAGCGGGAGCCTAGAGACCCAGTACTTC. It codes for CASHVKTSGSLETQYF.

There are a few counts of this clonotype. The rearrangement links TRBV30 to TRBJ1-6; D is unresolved. This CDR3 comprises 9 residues. V was pared by 6 bases and J by 11 bases, with 5 bases between. Per the germline V gene, CDR1 is GTSNPN and CDR2 is SVGIG (reference sequence). CDR3 amino acids: CACNPPLHF. The CDR3, as DNA: TGTGCCTGTAACCCACCCCTCCACTTT.